This T cell receptor beta chain was found in a study of T cells in localized non-small cell lung cancer. Findings of the study overall: Tumor showed lower T cell clonality than uninvolved adjacent lung, where it was highest. Heterogeneity remains possible because sequencing was limited to only one tumor region. Turning up in adjacent lung were a median approximately 58 of the top 100 tumor clones.

Trimming took off 5 bases at V and 8 bases at J, with 16 bases between the two ends. Germline values: CDR1 SGHTA, CDR2 FQGNSA. The CDR3 has 14 amino acids. Some clones are missing from TCRdb's copy, which holds only in-frame ones; the method was immunoSEQ multiplex PCR. The sample has roughly 30,000 clones, 88% seen once. Comments on this clone: Its antigen is unknown.

J is TRBJ2-4 and V is TRBV7-2; TRBD1 or TRBD2 may be the D gene (5 bases each). The sequence was collected from a woman between 40 and 69 years old with stage I lung adenocarcinoma. The specimen was peripheral blood, collected before any cancer treatment. CDR3 region: CASSEGIYEDIQYF. CDR3 bases: TGTGCCAGCAGCGAGGGGATATATGAGGACATTCAGTACTTC.